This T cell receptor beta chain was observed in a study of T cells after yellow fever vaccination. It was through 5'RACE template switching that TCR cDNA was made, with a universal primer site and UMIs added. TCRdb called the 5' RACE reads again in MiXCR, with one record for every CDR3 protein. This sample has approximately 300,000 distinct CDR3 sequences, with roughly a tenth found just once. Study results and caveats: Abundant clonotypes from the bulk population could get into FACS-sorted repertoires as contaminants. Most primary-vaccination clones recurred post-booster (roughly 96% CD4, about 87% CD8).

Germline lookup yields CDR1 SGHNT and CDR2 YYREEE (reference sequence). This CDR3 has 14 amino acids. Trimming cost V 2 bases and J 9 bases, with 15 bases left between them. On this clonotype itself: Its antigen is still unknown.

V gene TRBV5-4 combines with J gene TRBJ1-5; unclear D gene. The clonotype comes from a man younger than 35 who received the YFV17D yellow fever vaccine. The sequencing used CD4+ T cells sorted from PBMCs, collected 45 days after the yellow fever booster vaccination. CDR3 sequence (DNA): TGTGCCAGCAGCTTTGAAACAGACTCCCGGCCCCAGCATTTT. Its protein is CASSFETDSRPQHF.